This TCR beta chain was recorded in a study of early T cells in non-severe SARS-CoV-2 infection. Overall study context: Bulk RNA taken from unsorted whole blood was sequenced, leaving chains unpaired.

The length of the CDR3 is 14 residues. Germline values: CDR1 MNHEY, CDR2 SVGAGI. Trimming pared 1 base from V and 6 bases from J, leaving 9 bases between. This clonotype was recorded at least ten times. Its target is unknown. Study-wide findings and caveats: A preference for anti-spike CD8 responses marked VDJdb matching, which missed private and CD4 specificities.

cDNA molecules, individually, were tagged with unique molecular identifiers. One entry per CDR3 protein, called by TCRdb with MiXCR from the 5' RACE reads. In the table there are 70,000 or so distinct CDR3 sequences, around 13% of which are singletons. The source of this sequence is an adult who was a healthcare worker with PCR-confirmed SARS-CoV-2 infection or an uninfected control (not recorded which). The chain joins TRBV6-5 to TRBJ2-2, with D unclear. The sequenced material came from whole blood. CDR3 in amino acids: CASSYFFPPGELFF. The CDR3 bases are TGTGCCAGCAGTTACTTCTTTCCTCCCGGGGAGCTGTTTTTT.